The next 27 T cell receptor beta chains were all read from a single sample in a study of blood T cell repertoires in COVID-19. The method was immunoSEQ multiplex PCR; TCRdb's version includes in-frame clones alone and lacks a portion of them. The sample has approximately 110,000 clones, around 88% seen once; the top ten hold around 0.81%. Sequencing used peripheral blood. The receptors come from a woman in her fifties or sixties with active or convalescent COVID-19.

The chain links TRBV2 to TRBJ1-2; D is unclear. This CDR3 has 13 residues. Germline V gene lookup returns CDR1 SNHLY and CDR2 FYNNEI. Trimming took 9 bases from V and 0 from J, leaving 11 bases between them. This CDR3 is CASLTLANYGYTF. The CDR3 nucleotides are TGTGCCAGTCTAACACTAGCTAACTATGGCTACACCTTC.

The CDR3 bases are TGCAGTGCTCGAAGTCGGGGTACGCAGTATTTT. Its protein is CSARSRGTQYF. The chain couples TRBV20-1 to TRBJ2-3; D possibly corresponds to TRBD2 (5 bases). Looked up from germline, CDR1 is DFQATT and CDR2 is SNEGSKA (reference sequence). The CDR3 extends over 11 amino acids. V was clipped by 5 bases and J by 8 bases, with 11 bases between them.

J is TRBJ2-7 and V is TRBV18; 9 bases map to TRBD1. Germline V CDR1 and CDR2: KGHSH, LQKENI. J lost 7 bases, V lost 2 bases, and 9 bases had no gene match. The length of the CDR3 is 15 residues. CDR3: CASSPVGQGSGEQYF. CDR3 sequence (DNA): TGTGCCAGCTCACCAGTGGGACAGGGATCGGGGGAGCAGTACTTC.

The rearrangement links TRBV7-2 to TRBJ1-5; TRBD1 matches 12 bases. The V segment lost 0 bases and the J segment 0 bases; nucleotides outside the gene matches: 9. CDR1 is SGHTA, CDR2 FQGNSA, per germline. This CDR3 region has 20 residues. CDR3 DNA: TGTGCCAGCAGCTTAGCACGGTCCGGGACAGGGGGCTCTAGCAATCAGCCCCAGCATTTT. Amino acid sequence: CASSLARSGTGGSSNQPQHF. Full variable domain (remainder filled in from reference TRBV7-2 and TRBJ1-5): GAGVSQSPSNKVTEKGKDVELRCDPISGHTALYWYRQSLGQGLEFLIYFQGNSAPDKSGLPSDRFSAERTGGSVSTLTIQRTQQEDSAVYLCASSLARSGTGGSSNQPQHFGDGTRLSIL.

This clone came up a few times. The chain recombines TRBV9 with TRBJ2-1; 9 bases are shared with TRBD2. Germline loops: CDR1 SGDLS, CDR2 YYNGEE. V lost 1 base to trimming and J lost 4 bases; unmatched junction nucleotides: 18. There are 20 residues in the CDR3. This chain's CDR3 is CASSVRARNLPSGDYNEQFF. In DNA, the CDR3 is TGTGCCAGCAGCGTAAGAGCTCGCAACCTCCCTAGCGGGGATTACAATGAGCAGTTCTTC.

The chain links TRBV7-2 to TRBJ2-2; TRBD2 might be the D (6 bases). Trimming took off 2 bases at V and 6 bases at J, with 10 bases between the two ends. The CDR3 spans 14 residues. Germline CDR1 SGHTA, CDR2 FQGNSA. The CDR3 nucleotides are TGTGCCAGCAGCTTAAAGGCTAGCGCCGGGGAGCTGTTTTTT. Translation gives CASSLKASAGELFF.

The chain joins TRBV6-5 to TRBJ2-7; D might be TRBD2 (6 bases). This CDR3 is 14 amino acids long. The germline V gene encodes CDR1 MNHEY and CDR2 SVGAGI. V was trimmed by 8 bases and J by 5 bases, leaving 19 bases between them. Here the CDR3 DNA reads TGTGCCAGCCGGAAAGCGGGTCGACCGGACGAGCAGTACTTC. It encodes CASRKAGRPDEQYF.

The genes are TRBV27 and TRBJ2-2; D not resolved. V dropped 3 bases and J dropped 7 bases, with 12 bases sitting between them. There are 14 residues in the CDR3. Germline V gene lookup returns CDR1 MNHEY and CDR2 SMNVEV (reference sequence). The CDR3 protein is CASSFAESGGELFF. The CDR3 coding sequence is TGTGCCAGCAGTTTTGCAGAGTCGGGCGGGGAGCTGTTTTTT.

The table lists this clone with a count of one. A read error may produce the germline difference seen at one junction end. This sequence joins TRBV6-2 or TRBV6-3 and TRBJ2-1; 9 nucleotides agree with TRBD1. This CDR3 is built from 19 residues. Germline CDR1 MNHEY, CDR2 SVGEGT. CDR3 sequence (DNA): TGTGCCAGCAGCCGGCGAGGGGGGCTTACCGGGACAGGGTACACTGAGCAGTTCTTC. It specifies CASSRRGGLTGTGYTEQFF.

The chain's CDR3 is CASSFSAGVSYNEQFF. The CDR3 bases are TGCGCCAGCAGCTTTTCTGCGGGAGTAAGCTACAATGAGCAGTTCTTC. This rearrangement joins TRBV5-1 to TRBJ2-1, with 7 bases that match TRBD2. From germline, CDR1 is SGHRS and CDR2 YFSETQ. The CDR3 extends over 16 amino acids. The trim removed 2 bases at V and 3 bases at J, leaving 8 bases unmatched. The whole variable domain, filled in from reference TRBV5-1 and TRBJ2-1, reads KAGVTQTPRYLIKTRGQQVTLSCSPISGHRSVSWYQQTPGQGLQFLFEYFSETQRNKGNFPGRFSGRQFSNSRSEMNVSTLELGDSALYLCASSFSAGVSYNEQFFGPGTRLTVL.

The chain combines TRBV15 with TRBJ1-2, with D maybe TRBD1 (5 bases). CDR3 size: 14 residues. Between the trimmed V and J ends, which lost 1 base and 4 bases, there was a span of 10 bases. Germline CDR1 reads LNHNV; CDR2 reads YYDKDF (reference sequence). The CDR3 loop is CATSRAGTGYGYTF. The CDR3 DNA follows: TGTGCCACCAGCAGAGCCGGCACAGGCTATGGCTACACCTTC.

The chain employs TRBV4-3 and TRBJ1-2; no clear D gene. Germline V CDR1 and CDR2: LGHNA, YSLEER. V was cut by 0 bases and J by 4 bases, with 18 bases left in between. The CDR3 runs 17 residues. DNA for the CDR3: TGCGCCAGCAGCCAAGATCTCTCCTCGAACACCTTCTATGGCTACACCTTC. Protein: CASSQDLSSNTFYGYTF.

The J gene is TRBJ2-7, the V gene TRBV14, with 7 bases lining up with TRBD2. The CDR3 runs 14 residues. Germline CDR1 and CDR2: SGHDN and FVKESK. V lost 4 bases to trimming and J lost 2 bases; unmatched junction nucleotides: 5. The CDR3 DNA is TGTGCCAGCAGCCCCACGCTAGCGGCCTACGAGCAGTACTTC. It codes for CASSPTLAAYEQYF.

V is TRBV9 and J is TRBJ2-1; possible D gene TRBD2, 5 bases. From germline, CDR1 is SGDLS and CDR2 YYNGEE. This CDR3 contains 15 residues. Trimming pared 3 bases from V and 8 bases from J, leaving 18 bases between. CDR3 protein: CASSDPLGSTDEQFF. CDR3 in DNA: TGTGCCAGCAGCGACCCCTTAGGGAGTACAGATGAGCAGTTCTTC.

The V gene is TRBV5-8, the J gene TRBJ1-1; maybe TRBD1 (6 bases). From germline, CDR1 is SGHTS and CDR2 YDEGEE. V was cut by 3 bases and J by 2 bases, with 8 bases left in between. This CDR3 has 13 residues. CDR3 protein: CASSSDSNTEAFF. CDR3 sequence (DNA): TGTGCCAGCAGCTCGGACAGCAACACTGAAGCTTTCTTT.

This clone was counted only a few times. The V and J genes are TRBV6-5 and TRBJ2-7; tentative D call: TRBD2 (5 bases). Looked up from germline, CDR1 is MNHEY and CDR2 is SVGAGI. This CDR3 comprises 14 residues. Trimming shortened V by 5 bases and J by 7 bases, and 18 bases separated the two germline ends. For the CDR3, the DNA is TGTGCCAGCAGTCGGAGCGGACCCTTGGGAGAGCAGTACTTC. Protein: CASSRSGPLGEQYF.

This chain connects TRBV7-9 to TRBJ2-1; 8 bases are shared with TRBD1. Germline V gives CDR1 SEHNR, CDR2 FQNEAQ (reference sequence). The length of the CDR3 is 13 residues. V shed 5 bases, J shed 12 bases, and the junction held 9 bases outside the gene matches. CDR3 loop: CASSAEPGTGQFF. The CDR3 region has the DNA TGTGCCAGCAGCGCGGAACCCGGGACAGGGCAGTTCTTC.

The chain combines TRBV28 with TRBJ1-2, with 9 bases identical to TRBD1. Germline CDR1 is MDHEN and CDR2 is SYDVKM. V lost 2 bases to trimming and J lost 5 bases; unmatched junction nucleotides: 3. This CDR3 has 14 residues. The CDR3: CASSLAGTGYGYTF. The CDR3 DNA is TGTGCCAGCAGTTTAGCCGGGACAGGGTATGGCTACACCTTC.

The V and J genes are TRBV27 and TRBJ2-1, with 7 bases fitting TRBD1. The junction had 7 bases not matched to a gene; V was cut back by 2 bases and J by 6 bases. The CDR3 covers 15 residues. From germline, CDR1 is MNHEY and CDR2 SMNVEV (reference sequence). CDR3 sequence (DNA): TGTGCCAGCAGTTTAACAGGGGTATACGGCAATGAGCAGTTCTTC. As protein: CASSLTGVYGNEQFF.

V is TRBV28 and J is TRBJ2-1; D perhaps matches TRBD1 (6 bases). Trimming cost V 8 bases and J 6 bases, with 14 bases left between them. The germline CDR1 and CDR2 sequences are MDHEN and SYDVKM. This CDR3 contains 13 residues. DNA for the CDR3: TGTGCCAGCGAGGGGGACGGTATCAATGAGCAGTTCTTC. This sequence encodes CASEGDGINEQFF.

This chain joins TRBV2 and TRBJ1-6; tentatively, D is TRBD1 (6 bases). The CDR3 is made up of 14 amino acids. Germline V gene data show CDR1 as SNHLY and CDR2 as FYNNEI. Deletions cut 4 bases from V and 7 bases from J, with 11 bases between. The CDR3 sequence is CASSVGDRNSPLHF. CDR3 coding DNA: TGTGCCAGCAGTGTAGGAGACAGGAATTCACCCCTCCACTTT.

V and J are TRBV4-1 and TRBJ1-1, with TRBD1 as a possible D gene (5 bases). CDR1 and CDR2 from the germline V gene are MGHRA and YSYEKL. Trimming removed 5 bases at V and 7 bases at J, with 11 bases between. CDR3 length: 12 residues. DNA for the CDR3: TGCGCCAGCAGCTCCCGTACAGGTGAAGCTTTCTTT. Encoded protein: CASSSRTGEAFF.

CDR3 amino acids: CASSTRDREFIDYGYTF. The CDR3 DNA reads TGTGCCAGCAGCACCCGGGACAGGGAGTTCATCGACTATGGCTACACCTTC. The chain links TRBV13 to TRBJ1-2; TRBD1 aligns across 9 bases. V shed 5 bases, J shed 3 bases, and the junction held 13 bases outside the gene matches. The CDR3 length is 17 residues. From germline, CDR1 is PRHDT and CDR2 FYEKMQ (reference sequence).

The chain employs TRBV27 and TRBJ2-1, with 7 bases aligning to TRBD2. CDR3 length: 14 amino acids. Germline trimming cut 2 bases from V and 7 bases from J; bases unmatched to any gene: 5. Germline values: CDR1 MNHEY, CDR2 SMNVEV (reference sequence). The CDR3 sequence: CASSLGGEWNEQFF. CDR3 nucleotides: TGTGCCAGCAGTTTAGGGGGGGAGTGGAATGAGCAGTTCTTC.

Points on this clone: Within the sample, other DNA sequences also encode this same CDR3. V gene TRBV5-1 combines with J gene TRBJ2-7, with 9 positions matching TRBD1. CDR3 length: 13 amino acids. CDR1 and CDR2 from the germline V gene are SGHRS and YFSETQ. After removal of 2 bases from V and 4 bases from J, the junction contained 1 base not matched to a gene. The DNA for the CDR3 is TGCGCCAGCAGCTTAGACAGGGGGTACGAGCAGTACTTC. This sequence encodes CASSLDRGYEQYF.

The gene calls are TRBV5-8 and TRBJ1-3, with 8 bases matching TRBD1. V lost 0 bases to trimming and J lost 7 bases; unmatched junction nucleotides: 0. Germline assignment: CDR1 SGHTS and CDR2 YDEGEE. The CDR3 contains 13 residues. CDR3 sequence (DNA): TGTGCCAGCAGCTTGGGACAGGGGAACACCATATATTTT. It codes for CASSLGQGNTIYF. The whole variable domain, filled in from reference TRBV5-8 and TRBJ1-3, reads EAGVTQSPTHLIKTRGQQATLRCSPISGHTSVYWYQQALGLGLQFLLWYDEGEERNRGNFPPRFSGRQFPNYSSELNVNALELEDSALYLCASSLGQGNTIYFGEGSWLTVV.

The DNA of the CDR3 is TGTGCCACCCAGGGACTAGCGGGAGCAGGGTACAATGAGCAGTTCTTC. It translates to CATQGLAGAGYNEQFF. V and J are TRBV15 and TRBJ2-1; 14 positions agree with TRBD2. CDR3 length equals 16 residues. After removal of 8 bases from V and 4 bases from J, the junction contained 7 bases not matched to a gene. The germline CDR1 and CDR2 sequences are LNHNV and YYDKDF (reference sequence).